This entry lists 8 T cell receptor beta chains sequenced from one sample in a study of OX40 agonist ivuxolimab in advanced cancers. Sequencing was performed with immunoSEQ multiplex PCR; in TCRdb, only in-frame clones are kept and a portion is missing. This table holds around 81,000 clones, approximately 79% found once. The input for sequencing was CD4+ or CD8+ T cells sorted from blood, taken in a trial of the OX40 agonist ivuxolimab. The receptors here all came from an adult with an advanced solid tumor such as melanoma, head and neck, liver or kidney cancer.

The chain carries TRBV7-9 and TRBJ2-5, with D possibly matching TRBD2 (6 bases). The CDR3 sequence is 14 residues long. The V and J ends lost 4 bases and 1 base respectively, with 10 bases between them. Germline CDR1 SEHNR, CDR2 FQNEAQ (reference sequence). CDR3 DNA sequence: TGTGCCAGCAGCTCCGGGGGATTCCAAGAGACCCAGTACTTC. It is translated as CASSSGGFQETQYF.

The chain is built from TRBV7-8 and TRBJ1-5, with a tentative D call TRBD1 (5 bases). CDR1 is SGHVS and CDR2 is FQNEAQ in the germline V gene. Deletions cut 0 bases from V and 4 bases from J, with 7 bases between. The CDR3 spans 14 residues. The CDR3 reads CASSLAEGNQPQHF. CDR3 in DNA: TGTGCCAGCAGCTTAGCGGAGGGGAATCAGCCCCAGCATTTT.

The chain has TRBV19 and TRBJ2-1; 9 positions match TRBD2. Germline CDR1 is LNHDA and CDR2 is SQIVND (reference sequence). The CDR3 consists of 15 residues. V dropped 6 bases and J dropped 4; count of bases not matched to a gene: 7. In DNA, the CDR3 is TGTGCCAGTAGGTCGTCTAGCGGGGAATACAATGAGCAGTTCTTC. Protein product: CASRSSSGEYNEQFF.

The chain's CDR3 is CASSFGGPRETQYF. The CDR3 nucleotides are TGTGCCAGCAGCTTCGGAGGGCCCCGGGAGACCCAGTACTTC. The gene calls are TRBV7-2 and TRBJ2-5, with a tentative D call TRBD2 (6 bases). V lost 3 bases and J 5 bases, leaving 13 bases between the germline ends. In germline, CDR1 is SGHTA, CDR2 FQGNSA. The length of the CDR3 is 14 residues.

This clone occurred once. The gene calls are TRBV7-9 and TRBJ2-5; D perhaps matches TRBD1 (5 bases). The CDR3 sequence is 15 residues long. Germline V gene lookup returns CDR1 SEHNR and CDR2 FQNEAQ (reference sequence). V was shortened by 1 base and J by 5 bases, with 14 bases between the two germline ends. CDR3 amino acids: CASSLVGREGETQYF. CDR3 coding DNA: TGTGCCAGCAGCTTAGTCGGCAGGGAAGGGGAGACCCAGTACTTC.

This sequence joins TRBV15 and TRBJ2-5; D is uncertain. This CDR3 comprises 13 residues. The V gene's germline CDR1 is LNHNV and CDR2 YYDKDF (reference sequence). The V end was cut by 5 bases, the J end by 5 bases, with 12 bases between. The CDR3 DNA is TGTGCCACCAGCCTCGAAATTCGGGAGACCCAGTACTTC. Its protein is CATSLEIRETQYF. Variable domain in full (rest from reference TRBV15 and TRBJ2-5): DAMVIQNPRYQVTQFGKPVTLSCSQTLNHNVMYWYQQKSSQAPKLLFHYYDKDFNNEADTPDNFQSRRPNTSFCFLDIRSPGLGDTAMYLCATSLEIRETQYFGPGTRLLVL.

V is TRBV28 and J is TRBJ1-5, with TRBD1 matching over 11 bases. Looked up from germline, CDR1 is MDHEN and CDR2 is SYDVKM. V dropped 8 bases and J dropped 4; count of bases not matched to a gene: 7. The CDR3 runs to 15 residues. CDR3: CASPSGQGDNQPQHF. The DNA of the CDR3 is TGTGCCAGCCCCTCGGGACAGGGGGATAATCAGCCCCAGCATTTT.

The chain is built from TRBV28 and TRBJ1-2; 11 nucleotides match TRBD1. The germline CDR1 and CDR2 sequences are MDHEN and SYDVKM. The CDR3 is 14 residues long. The ends lost 4 bases at V and 5 bases at J; junction bases unmatched: 3. CDR3 DNA: TGTGCCAGCAGTTGGACAGGGGGCAGTTATGGCTACACCTTC. Translating gives CASSWTGGSYGYTF.